The clone carrying this T cell receptor beta chain was seen many times. The CDR3 runs to 13 residues. With V trimmed by 3 bases and J by 4 bases, 1 base remained unmatched. The data stem from a study of CD8 T cells in ankylosing spondylitis. TCRdb re-derived calls from the 5' RACE reads in MiXCR, one entry per CDR3 protein. The sample shows 250,000 or so distinct CDR3 sequences, more than 20% of them seen only once. The rearrangement links TRBV12-3 or TRBV12-4 to TRBJ2-5; 8 bases are shared with TRBD1. Sequencing input: blood, either unsorted or a sorted T cell fraction (not recorded which). The source is a male donor with ankylosing spondylitis or in good health (not recorded which). For the CDR3, the DNA is TGTGCCAGCAGTTTTGACAGGGGAGAGACCCAGTACTTC. Amino acids: CASSFDRGETQYF.